Listed below are T cell receptor beta chains from one sample, sequenced in a study of a mutant IDH1 vaccine in newly diagnosed glioma. No antigen has been identified for these receptors. Data came from immunoSEQ multiplex PCR; TCRdb stores just in-frame clones and leaves some out. The sample has about 120,000 clones; 75% to 90% are singletons. Sequencing was performed on PBMCs, taken from a glioma patient whose treatment included an IDH1 peptide vaccine. All receptors derive from a woman between 50 and 59 years old with glioma. Each CDR3 is given with its conserved first and last residue. The D gene is left open where the match is weak. Where a row states a size, it is once, few, many or the class of an expanded clone; other rows omit it.

d_gene: .; j_gene: TRBJ1-6; v_gene: TRBV5-1; abundance: once; CDR3aa: CASSSGIYNSPLHF; CDR3nt: TGCGCCAGCAGCTCAGGGATCTATAATTCACCCCTCCACTTT
d_gene: .; j_gene: TRBJ2-1; v_gene: TRBV19; abundance: .; CDR3aa: CASSIPLFLEGTPQQFF; CDR3nt: TGTGCCAGTAGTATCCCTTTGTTTCTGGAGGGGACTCCCCAGCAGTTCTTC
d_gene: .; j_gene: TRBJ2-5; v_gene: TRBV19; abundance: .; CDR3aa: CASTPRGRETQYF; CDR3nt: TGTGCCAGTACCCCGAGGGGTCGGGAGACCCAGTACTTC
d_gene: TRBD2; j_gene: TRBJ2-7; v_gene: TRBV19; abundance: .; CDR3aa: CASSPLAGGNRDEQYF; CDR3nt: TGTGCCAGTAGTCCACTAGCGGGAGGGAATCGTGACGAGCAGTACTTC
d_gene: .; j_gene: TRBJ2-2; v_gene: TRBV11-1; abundance: .; CDR3aa: CASSLVLVNTGELFF; CDR3nt: TGTGCCAGCAGCTTAGTACTAGTAAACACCGGGGAGCTGTTTTTT
d_gene: .; j_gene: TRBJ1-1; v_gene: TRBV11-2; abundance: .; CDR3aa: CASSPDRTEAFF; CDR3nt: TGTGCCAGCAGCCCTGACAGGACTGAAGCTTTCTTT
d_gene: TRBD2; j_gene: TRBJ2-7; v_gene: TRBV6-5; abundance: .; CDR3aa: CASSYEAGGSYEQYF; CDR3nt: TGTGCCAGCAGTTACGAAGCGGGAGGCTCCTACGAGCAGTACTTC
d_gene: .; j_gene: TRBJ2-1; v_gene: TRBV5-5; abundance: .; CDR3aa: CASSLRGSSYNEQFF; CDR3nt: TGTGCCAGCAGCTTGCGGGGGAGCTCCTACAATGAGCAGTTCTTC
d_gene: .; j_gene: TRBJ2-1; v_gene: TRBV5-5; abundance: .; CDR3aa: CASNPRWGGWDEQFF; CDR3nt: TGTGCCAGCAACCCCCGTTGGGGCGGGTGGGATGAGCAGTTCTTC
d_gene: TRBD1; j_gene: TRBJ1-5; v_gene: TRBV10-3; abundance: .; CDR3aa: CATDSGGSNQPQHF; CDR3nt: TGTGCCACCGATTCAGGGGGAAGCAATCAGCCCCAGCATTTT
d_gene: TRBD2; j_gene: TRBJ2-1; v_gene: TRBV9; abundance: .; CDR3aa: CASSVAPAGAVNEQFF; CDR3nt: TGTGCCAGCAGCGTAGCACCAGCGGGAGCAGTCAATGAGCAGTTCTTC
d_gene: .; j_gene: TRBJ2-7; v_gene: TRBV2; abundance: .; CDR3aa: CASFRGNYYEQYF; CDR3nt: TGTGCCAGCTTTCGGGGCAACTACTACGAGCAGTACTTC
d_gene: TRBD2; j_gene: TRBJ2-1; v_gene: TRBV5-1; abundance: once; CDR3aa: CASSLGLAGASYNEQFF; CDR3nt: TGCGCCAGCAGCTTGGGGCTAGCGGGAGCCTCCTACAATGAGCAGTTCTTC
d_gene: TRBD1; j_gene: TRBJ1-2; v_gene: TRBV12-5; abundance: .; CDR3aa: CASGYPGGLYGYTF; CDR3nt: TGTGCTAGTGGTTACCCAGGGGGCCTCTATGGCTACACCTTC
d_gene: TRBD2; j_gene: TRBJ2-1; v_gene: TRBV19; abundance: .; CDR3aa: CASTTGTSGNNEQFF; CDR3nt: TGTGCCAGTACAACCGGGACTAGCGGGAACAATGAGCAGTTCTTC
d_gene: .; j_gene: TRBJ1-3; v_gene: TRBV11-2; abundance: .; CDR3aa: CASSLPGRPSSGNTIYF; CDR3nt: TGTGCCAGCAGCTTACCCGGACGCCCGAGCTCTGGAAACACCATATATTTT
d_gene: .; j_gene: TRBJ2-7; v_gene: TRBV6-6; abundance: .; CDR3aa: CASRGQGHSYEQYF; CDR3nt: TGTGCCAGCAGGGGTCAGGGGCACTCCTACGAGCAGTACTTC
d_gene: .; j_gene: TRBJ2-5; v_gene: TRBV5-6; abundance: .; CDR3aa: CASSWARAETQYF; CDR3nt: TGTGCCAGCAGCTGGGCCCGGGCCGAGACCCAGTACTTC
d_gene: .; j_gene: TRBJ2-7; v_gene: TRBV5-4; abundance: .; CDR3aa: CASSLGSGGAYEQYF; CDR3nt: TGTGCCAGCAGCTTGGGGTCGGGCGGGGCCTACGAGCAGTACTTC
d_gene: TRBD1; j_gene: TRBJ2-7; v_gene: TRBV6-6; abundance: .; CDR3aa: CASSFGTGGSYEQYF; CDR3nt: TGTGCCAGCAGTTTTGGGACAGGGGGCTCCTACGAGCAGTACTTC
d_gene: TRBD1; j_gene: TRBJ1-5; v_gene: TRBV5-6; abundance: .; CDR3aa: CASSHGDSLNQPQHF; CDR3nt: TGTGCCAGCAGCCACGGGGACAGCCTCAATCAGCCCCAGCATTTT
d_gene: .; j_gene: TRBJ1-6; v_gene: TRBV10-1; abundance: .; CDR3aa: CASSQALGNSPLHF; CDR3nt: TGCGCCAGCAGTCAGGCCCTTGGGAATTCACCCCTCCACTTT
d_gene: .; j_gene: TRBJ2-1; v_gene: TRBV5-1; abundance: .; CDR3aa: CASSLSGSAYNEQFF; CDR3nt: TGCGCCAGCAGCCTCAGCGGGTCTGCCTACAATGAGCAGTTCTTC
d_gene: .; j_gene: TRBJ2-4; v_gene: TRBV19; abundance: .; CDR3aa: CASSTGLKNIQYF; CDR3nt: TGTGCCAGTAGTACGGGTCTCAAAAACATTCAGTACTTC
d_gene: TRBD2; j_gene: TRBJ2-1; v_gene: TRBV13; abundance: .; CDR3aa: CASSLTLDLLAGGNEQFF; CDR3nt: TGTGCCAGCAGCTTGACCCTCGATTTACTAGCGGGAGGAAATGAGCAGTTCTTC
d_gene: .; j_gene: TRBJ1-1; v_gene: TRBV6-5; abundance: .; CDR3aa: CASTPWTVNTEAFF; CDR3nt: TGTGCCAGCACCCCTTGGACGGTGAACACTGAAGCTTTCTTT
d_gene: .; j_gene: TRBJ2-7; v_gene: TRBV4-1; abundance: .; CDR3aa: CASSQELGSGPLPYEQYF; CDR3nt: TGCGCCAGCAGCCAAGAATTGGGAAGCGGGCCACTACCCTACGAGCAGTACTTC
d_gene: TRBD1; j_gene: TRBJ1-5; v_gene: TRBV19; abundance: .; CDR3aa: CASSLGRGSSNQPQHF; CDR3nt: TGTGCCAGTAGTCTGGGCAGGGGGTCGAGCAATCAGCCCCAGCATTTT
d_gene: .; j_gene: TRBJ2-5; v_gene: TRBV6-1; abundance: .; CDR3aa: CASIVSTLKEETQYF; CDR3nt: TGTGCCAGCATAGTGAGCACCTTAAAGGAAGAGACCCAGTACTTC